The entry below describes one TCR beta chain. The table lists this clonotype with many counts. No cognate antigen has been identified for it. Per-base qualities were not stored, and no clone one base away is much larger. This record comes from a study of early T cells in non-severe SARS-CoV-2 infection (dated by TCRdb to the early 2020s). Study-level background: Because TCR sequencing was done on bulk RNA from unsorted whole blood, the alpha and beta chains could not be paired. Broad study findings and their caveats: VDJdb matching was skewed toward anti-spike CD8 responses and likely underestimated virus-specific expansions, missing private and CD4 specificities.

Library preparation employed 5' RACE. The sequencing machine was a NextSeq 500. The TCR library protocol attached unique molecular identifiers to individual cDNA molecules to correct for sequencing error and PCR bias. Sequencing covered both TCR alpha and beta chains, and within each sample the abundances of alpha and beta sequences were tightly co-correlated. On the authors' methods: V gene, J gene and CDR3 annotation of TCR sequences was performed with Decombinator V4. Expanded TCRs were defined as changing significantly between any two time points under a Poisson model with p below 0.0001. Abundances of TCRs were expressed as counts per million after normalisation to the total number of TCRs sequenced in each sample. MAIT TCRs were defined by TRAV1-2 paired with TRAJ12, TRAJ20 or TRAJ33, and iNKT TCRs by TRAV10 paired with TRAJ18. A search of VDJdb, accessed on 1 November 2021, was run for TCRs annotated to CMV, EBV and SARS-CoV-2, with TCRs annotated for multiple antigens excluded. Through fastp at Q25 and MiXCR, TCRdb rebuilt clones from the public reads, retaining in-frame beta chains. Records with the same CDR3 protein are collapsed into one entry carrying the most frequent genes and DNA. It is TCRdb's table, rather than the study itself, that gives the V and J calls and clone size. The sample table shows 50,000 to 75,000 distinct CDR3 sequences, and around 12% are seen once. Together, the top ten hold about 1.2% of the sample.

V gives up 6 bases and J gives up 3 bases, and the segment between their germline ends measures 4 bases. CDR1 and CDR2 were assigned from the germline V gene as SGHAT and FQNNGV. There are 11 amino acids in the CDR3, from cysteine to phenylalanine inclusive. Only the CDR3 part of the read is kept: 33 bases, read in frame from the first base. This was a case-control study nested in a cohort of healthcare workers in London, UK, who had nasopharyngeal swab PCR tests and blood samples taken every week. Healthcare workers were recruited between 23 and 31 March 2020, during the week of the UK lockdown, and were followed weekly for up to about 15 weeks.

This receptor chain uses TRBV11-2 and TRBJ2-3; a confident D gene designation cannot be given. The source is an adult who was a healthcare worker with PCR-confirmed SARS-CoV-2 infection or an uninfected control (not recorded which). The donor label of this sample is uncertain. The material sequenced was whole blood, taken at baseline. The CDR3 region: CASSHTDTQYF. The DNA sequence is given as TGTGCCAGCAGTCATACAGATACGCAGTATTTT.